One and the same sample provided the 2 T cell receptor beta chains below, sequenced in a study of T cell repertoires in cytomegalovirus infection. Their recognized antigens are unknown. Via MiXCR, TCRdb re-called the reads, giving one row per CDR3 protein. Among about 89,000 distinct CDR3 sequences listed, about 29% were seen once. The starting material was CD8+ T cells from cultured PBMCs, obtained from culture after CMV antigen stimulation. These receptors originate from a human donor in good health (CMV status not recorded). Some clones in this sample may be carry-over from other donors' samples.

The chain has TRBV7-9 and TRBJ2-3, with no clear D. The germline CDR1 and CDR2 sequences are SEHNR and FQNEAQ (reference sequence). Trimming cost V 6 bases and J 0 bases, with 7 bases left between them. The CDR3 runs 13 residues. The CDR3 protein is CASRELSTDTQYF. The DNA of the CDR3 is TGTGCCAGCAGGGAACTAAGCACAGATACGCAGTATTTT.

This clonotype was seen at least ten times. The rearrangement links TRBV20-1 to TRBJ1-1, with D tentatively TRBD1 (5 bases). CDR1 is DFQATT and CDR2 is SNEGSKA in the germline V gene (reference sequence). The ends were cut back, 0 bases at V and 1 base at J, with 18 bases in the middle. The CDR3 extends over 17 amino acids. The DNA for the CDR3 is TGCAGTGCTAGAGAAGGAGTTCAAGGACACTGGAACACTGAAGCTTTCTTT. This encodes CSAREGVQGHWNTEAFF.